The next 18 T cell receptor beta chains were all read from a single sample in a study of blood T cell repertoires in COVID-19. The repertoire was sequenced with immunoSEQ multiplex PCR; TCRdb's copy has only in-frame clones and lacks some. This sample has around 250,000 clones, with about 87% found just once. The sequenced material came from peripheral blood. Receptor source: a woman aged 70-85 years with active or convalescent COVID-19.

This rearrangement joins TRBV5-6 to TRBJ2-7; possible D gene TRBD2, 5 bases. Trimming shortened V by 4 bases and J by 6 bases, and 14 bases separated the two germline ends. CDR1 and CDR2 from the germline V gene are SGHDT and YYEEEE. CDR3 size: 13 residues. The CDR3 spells CASSKTAVSEQYF. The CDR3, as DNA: TGTGCCAGCAGCAAAACAGCGGTGTCCGAGCAGTACTTC.

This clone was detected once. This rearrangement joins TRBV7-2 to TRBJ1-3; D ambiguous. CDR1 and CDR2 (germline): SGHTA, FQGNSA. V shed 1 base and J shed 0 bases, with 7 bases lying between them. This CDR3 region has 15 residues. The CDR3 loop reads CASSLDGLSGNTIYF. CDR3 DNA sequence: TGTGCCAGCAGCTTAGATGGGCTCTCTGGAAACACCATATATTTT.

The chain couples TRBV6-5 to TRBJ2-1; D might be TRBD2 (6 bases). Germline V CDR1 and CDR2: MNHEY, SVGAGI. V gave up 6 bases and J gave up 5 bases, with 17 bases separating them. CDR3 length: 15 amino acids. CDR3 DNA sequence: TGTGCCAGCAGACCCGGGGGAAGTGGACACAATGAGCAGTTCTTC. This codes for CASRPGGSGHNEQFF.

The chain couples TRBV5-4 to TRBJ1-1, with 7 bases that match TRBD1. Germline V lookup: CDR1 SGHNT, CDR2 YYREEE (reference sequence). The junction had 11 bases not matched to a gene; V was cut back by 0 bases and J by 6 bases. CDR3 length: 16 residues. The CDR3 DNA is TGTGCCAGCAGCTTGGCCTTGGACAGGATTGATGCTGAAGCTTTCTTT. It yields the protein CASSLALDRIDAEAFF. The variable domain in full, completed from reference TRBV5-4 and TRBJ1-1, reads ETGVTQSPTHLIKTRGQQVTLRCSSQSGHNTVSWYQQALGQGPQFIFQYYREEENGRGNFPPRFSGLQFPNYSSELNVNALELDDSALYLCASSLALDRIDAEAFFGQGTRLTVV.

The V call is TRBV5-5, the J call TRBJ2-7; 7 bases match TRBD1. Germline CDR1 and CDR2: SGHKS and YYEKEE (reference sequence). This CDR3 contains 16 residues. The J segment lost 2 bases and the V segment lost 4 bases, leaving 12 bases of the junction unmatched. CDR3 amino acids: CASSPHLGDSPYEQYF. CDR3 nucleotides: TGTGCCAGCAGCCCGCATCTCGGGGACAGCCCCTACGAGCAGTACTTC.

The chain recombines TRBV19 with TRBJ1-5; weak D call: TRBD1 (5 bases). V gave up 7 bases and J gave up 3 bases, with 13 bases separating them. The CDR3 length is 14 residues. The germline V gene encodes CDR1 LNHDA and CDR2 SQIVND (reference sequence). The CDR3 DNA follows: TGTGCCAGTACAGGGAGGCAGGCCAATCAGCCCCAGCATTTT. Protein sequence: CASTGRQANQPQHF. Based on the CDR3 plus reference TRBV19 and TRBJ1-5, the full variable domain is DGGITQSPKYLFRKEGQNVTLSCEQNLNHDAMYWYRQDPGQGLRLIYYSQIVNDFQKGDIAEGYSVSREKKESFPLTVTSAQKNPTAFYLCASTGRQANQPQHFGDGTRLSIL.

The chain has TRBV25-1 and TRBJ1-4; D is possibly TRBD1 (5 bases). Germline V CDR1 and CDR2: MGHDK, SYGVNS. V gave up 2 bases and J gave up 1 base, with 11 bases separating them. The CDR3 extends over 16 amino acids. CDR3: CASSEGGRGTNEKLFF. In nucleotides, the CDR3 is TGTGCCAGCAGTGAAGGGGGGAGGGGAACTAATGAAAAACTGTTTTTT.

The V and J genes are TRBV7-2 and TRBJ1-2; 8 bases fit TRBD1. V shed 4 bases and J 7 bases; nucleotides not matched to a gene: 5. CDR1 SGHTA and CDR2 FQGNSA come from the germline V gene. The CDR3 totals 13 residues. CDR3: CASSSDRGGGYTF. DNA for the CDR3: TGTGCCAGCAGCTCAGACAGGGGTGGTGGCTACACCTTC.

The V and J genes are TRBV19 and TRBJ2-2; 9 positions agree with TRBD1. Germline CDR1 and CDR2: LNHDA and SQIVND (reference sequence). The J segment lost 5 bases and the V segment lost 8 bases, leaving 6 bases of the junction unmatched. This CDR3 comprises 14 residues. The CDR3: CASSTGGRTGELFF. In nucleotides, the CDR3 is TGTGCCAGTTCTACAGGGGGCCGGACCGGGGAGCTGTTTTTT.

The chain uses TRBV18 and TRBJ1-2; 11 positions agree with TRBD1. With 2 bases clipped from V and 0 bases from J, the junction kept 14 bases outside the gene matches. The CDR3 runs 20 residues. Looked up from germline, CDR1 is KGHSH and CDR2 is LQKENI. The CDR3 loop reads CASSPGPGQGVPGANYGYTF. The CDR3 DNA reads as TGTGCCAGCTCACCAGGACCGGGACAGGGGGTTCCTGGGGCTAACTATGGCTACACCTTC.

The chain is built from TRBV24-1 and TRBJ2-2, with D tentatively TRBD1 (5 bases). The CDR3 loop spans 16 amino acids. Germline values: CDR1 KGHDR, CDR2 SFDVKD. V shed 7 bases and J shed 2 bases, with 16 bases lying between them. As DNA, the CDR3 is TGTGCCACCAGAGACAGCCAAAGAAGTAACACCGGGGAGCTGTTTTTT. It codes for CATRDSQRSNTGELFF.

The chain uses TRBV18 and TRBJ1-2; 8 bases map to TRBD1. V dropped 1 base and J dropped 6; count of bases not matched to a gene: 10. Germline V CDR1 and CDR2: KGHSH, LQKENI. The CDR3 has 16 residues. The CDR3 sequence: CASSPQSITGGDGYTF. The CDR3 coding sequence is TGTGCCAGCTCACCACAATCTATAACAGGGGGAGATGGCTACACCTTC.

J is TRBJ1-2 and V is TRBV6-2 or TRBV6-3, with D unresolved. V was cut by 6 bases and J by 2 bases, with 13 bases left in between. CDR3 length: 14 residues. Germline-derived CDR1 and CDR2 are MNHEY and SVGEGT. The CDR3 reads CASSPGGPNYGYTF. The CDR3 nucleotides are TGTGCCAGCAGCCCCGGAGGTCCCAACTATGGCTACACCTTC.

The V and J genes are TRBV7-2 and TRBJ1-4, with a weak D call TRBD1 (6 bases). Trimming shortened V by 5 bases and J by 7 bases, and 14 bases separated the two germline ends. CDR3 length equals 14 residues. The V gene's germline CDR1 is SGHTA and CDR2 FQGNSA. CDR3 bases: TGTGCCAGCAGCCCCCACAGGGTCGGTGAAAAACTGTTTTTT. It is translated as CASSPHRVGEKLFF.

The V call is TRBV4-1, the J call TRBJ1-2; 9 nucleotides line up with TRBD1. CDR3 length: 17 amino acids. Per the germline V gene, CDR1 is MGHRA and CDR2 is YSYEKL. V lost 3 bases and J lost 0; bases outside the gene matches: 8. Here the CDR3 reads CASSQRGTGLSNYGYTF. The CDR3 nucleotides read TGCGCCAGCAGCCAGAGAGGGACAGGGCTATCTAACTATGGCTACACCTTC.

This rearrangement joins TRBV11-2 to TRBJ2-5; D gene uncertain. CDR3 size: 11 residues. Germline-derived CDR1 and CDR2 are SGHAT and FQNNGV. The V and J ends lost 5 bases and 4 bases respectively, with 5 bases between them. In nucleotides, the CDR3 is TGTGCCAGCAGCATTAGAGAGACCCAGTACTTC. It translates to CASSIRETQYF.

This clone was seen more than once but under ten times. The CDR3 DNA follows: TGTGCCAGCAGCTCCTCAGTAGCGGGGACAACAGACCGCTACGAGCAGTACTTC. Amino acids: CASSSSVAGTTDRYEQYF. V usage is TRBV5-4 and J usage is TRBJ2-7, with 8 bases identical to TRBD2. With V trimmed by 3 bases and J by 3 bases, 17 bases remained unmatched. This CDR3 contains 18 residues. The V gene's germline CDR1 is SGHNT and CDR2 YYREEE (reference sequence). Full variable domain (missing parts from reference TRBV5-4 and TRBJ2-7): ETGVTQSPTHLIKTRGQQVTLRCSSQSGHNTVSWYQQALGQGPQFIFQYYREEENGRGNFPPRFSGLQFPNYSSELNVNALELDDSALYLCASSSSVAGTTDRYEQYFGPGTRLTVT.

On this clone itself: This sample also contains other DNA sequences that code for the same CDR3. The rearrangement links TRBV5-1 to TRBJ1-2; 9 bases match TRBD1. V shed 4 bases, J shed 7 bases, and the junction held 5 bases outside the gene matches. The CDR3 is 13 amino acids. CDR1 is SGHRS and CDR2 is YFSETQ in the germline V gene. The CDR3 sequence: CASSPGQGSGYTF. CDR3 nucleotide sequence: TGCGCCAGCAGCCCGGGACAGGGCTCTGGCTACACCTTC.